The entry below gives a single TCR beta chain sequence along with its context. Its antigen specificity is not known. The junction does not match germline at one end; this may be a read error. RNA was extracted from bulk unsorted tissue and checked for quality with a NanoDrop ND-1000 and an Agilent 2100. All donors had newly diagnosed lung cancer, had not received prior chemotherapy, and were admitted for thoracic surgery in China between August and November 2014. The study excluded patients who had received radiotherapy or chemotherapy before or who had another cancer at the same time. Pieces of surgical tissue measuring about 1-2.2 cm3 were kept in RNAlater solution and stored at -80 degrees C until use. Libraries were made using multiplex PCR. The sequencer listed for this sample is Illumina HiSeq 2500. Following protocols modified from ARM-PCR, the researchers constructed TCRbeta libraries through three rounds of nested PCR with primers (Table S4). Before sequencing, PCR products of 200-500 bp were cut from the gel and purified using the QIAquick gel extraction kit. For the original study's pipeline: Reads were cleaned using Trimmomatic, were merged into complete CDR3 sequences using FLASH, and were assigned to V(D)J germline segments using MiTCR. Clonal diversity was calculated as the inverse Simpson's index using VDJtools. In-frame sequences lacking a premature stop codon were counted as productive reads. The raw public data were reprocessed by TCRdb itself: fastp quality trimming at Q25, MiXCR clonotype calling, in-frame beta chains only. When rows share a CDR3 protein, they turn into one entry using the most common DNA and genes. For this entry, the V and J calls and clone size follow TCRdb and not the study's own pipeline. Here the sample has approximately 130,000 distinct CDR3 sequences; around three fifths occur a single time. The top ten constitute 9.5% to 15% of the sample.

This sample stems from a study of tumor and adjacent non-tumor tissue in lung cancer (dated by TCRdb to about 2018). Turning to the overall study: The cohort included about eleven adenocarcinoma, a couple of squamous cell carcinoma and 1 small cell lung cancer patients. For each patient, one tumor sample and one normal lung sample were taken, giving about 31 paired specimens that underwent TCRbeta CDR3 sequencing. In total, sequencing yielded over 95 million productive TCRbeta reads, which works out to an average of approximately 4.2 million reads per sample. The 15 enrolled patients, of whom 10 were men and 5 were women, were aged roughly 31 to 80 years and were diagnosed with TNM stage I to III disease. Using bulk TCRbeta repertoires from approximately 15 lung cancer patients, the study set lung tumor tissue side by side with matched distant non-tumor lung tissue. Points the paper makes about the study in general: The sequencing platform is not named in the methods, and unique molecular identifiers are not mentioned. TCR diversity was significantly higher in younger patients, and higher tumor TCR diversity was associated with shorter overall and disease-free survival. Because peripheral blood was not sequenced, blood TCRbeta repertoires in the lung cancer patients of the study were not examined. A significantly larger cumulative share of the repertoire was made up by the top 100 clones in normal lung than in tumor tissue. Only about 15 patients were included in the cohort, and the need for larger samples and more detailed clinical data was noted by the authors. Tumor tissue showed significantly higher TCR diversity (inverse Simpson) than normal lung tissue, at about 410 vs 180 (P = 0.0075, Mann-Whitney U test).

Sequences DFQATT (CDR1) and SNEGSKA (CDR2) are obtained from the germline V gene (reference sequence). The CDR3 runs 15 amino acids, cysteine and phenylalanine included. Kept here is only the CDR3 DNA, which spans 45 bases and is read in frame from base 1. The sequence joins TRBV20-1 to TRBJ2-3, with 9 junctional bases fitting TRBD1. The TCR originated in a man aged 25 to 40 with non-small cell lung cancer. Specimen: lung tumor tissue. CDR3 reads: CSARAGTGRTDTQCF. The DNA reads as follows: TGCAGTGCTAGAGCCGGGACAGGGCGCACAGATACACAGTGTTTT.